A single sample gave rise to the 2 T cell receptor beta chains below, sequenced in a study of T cells expressing NK-cell markers (dated by TCRdb to 2020 to 2021). The library was prepared using 5' RACE. Sequencing was performed on an Illumina HiSeq 2000. TCRdb reprocessed the reads and lists each CDR3 protein sequence as a single entry, with no DNA. The table for this sample lists about 150,000 distinct CDR3 sequences. About 19% of the sample belongs to the ten largest clones. Material: blood T cells: a sorted CD56 or NKG2C T cell subset, CD4+ or CD8+ T cells, or bulk PBMC T cells (not recorded which). All receptors derive from a man aged 18-70 years in good health.

This rearrangement joins TRBV29-1 to TRBJ2-7; TCRdb reports TRBD1, a call that lacks DNA to check it against. Germline V gene sequence: CDR1 SQVTM, CDR2 ANQGSEA. The CDR3 sequence is 12 residues long. CDR3 sequence: CSVSGGIYEQYF.

J is TRBJ2-5 and V is TRBV5-8; TCRdb's D call, TRBD1, is unchecked because there is no DNA. CDR1 is SGHTS and CDR2 is YDEGEE in the germline V gene. The CDR3 covers 15 residues. This CDR3 reads CASSPGQGGQETQYF. Drawing the rest from reference TRBV5-8 and TRBJ2-5, the complete variable domain is EAGVTQSPTHLIKTRGQQATLRCSPISGHTSVYWYQQALGLGLQFLLWYDEGEERNRGNFPPRFSGRQFPNYSSELNVNALELEDSALYLCASSPGQGGQETQYFGPGTRLLVL.